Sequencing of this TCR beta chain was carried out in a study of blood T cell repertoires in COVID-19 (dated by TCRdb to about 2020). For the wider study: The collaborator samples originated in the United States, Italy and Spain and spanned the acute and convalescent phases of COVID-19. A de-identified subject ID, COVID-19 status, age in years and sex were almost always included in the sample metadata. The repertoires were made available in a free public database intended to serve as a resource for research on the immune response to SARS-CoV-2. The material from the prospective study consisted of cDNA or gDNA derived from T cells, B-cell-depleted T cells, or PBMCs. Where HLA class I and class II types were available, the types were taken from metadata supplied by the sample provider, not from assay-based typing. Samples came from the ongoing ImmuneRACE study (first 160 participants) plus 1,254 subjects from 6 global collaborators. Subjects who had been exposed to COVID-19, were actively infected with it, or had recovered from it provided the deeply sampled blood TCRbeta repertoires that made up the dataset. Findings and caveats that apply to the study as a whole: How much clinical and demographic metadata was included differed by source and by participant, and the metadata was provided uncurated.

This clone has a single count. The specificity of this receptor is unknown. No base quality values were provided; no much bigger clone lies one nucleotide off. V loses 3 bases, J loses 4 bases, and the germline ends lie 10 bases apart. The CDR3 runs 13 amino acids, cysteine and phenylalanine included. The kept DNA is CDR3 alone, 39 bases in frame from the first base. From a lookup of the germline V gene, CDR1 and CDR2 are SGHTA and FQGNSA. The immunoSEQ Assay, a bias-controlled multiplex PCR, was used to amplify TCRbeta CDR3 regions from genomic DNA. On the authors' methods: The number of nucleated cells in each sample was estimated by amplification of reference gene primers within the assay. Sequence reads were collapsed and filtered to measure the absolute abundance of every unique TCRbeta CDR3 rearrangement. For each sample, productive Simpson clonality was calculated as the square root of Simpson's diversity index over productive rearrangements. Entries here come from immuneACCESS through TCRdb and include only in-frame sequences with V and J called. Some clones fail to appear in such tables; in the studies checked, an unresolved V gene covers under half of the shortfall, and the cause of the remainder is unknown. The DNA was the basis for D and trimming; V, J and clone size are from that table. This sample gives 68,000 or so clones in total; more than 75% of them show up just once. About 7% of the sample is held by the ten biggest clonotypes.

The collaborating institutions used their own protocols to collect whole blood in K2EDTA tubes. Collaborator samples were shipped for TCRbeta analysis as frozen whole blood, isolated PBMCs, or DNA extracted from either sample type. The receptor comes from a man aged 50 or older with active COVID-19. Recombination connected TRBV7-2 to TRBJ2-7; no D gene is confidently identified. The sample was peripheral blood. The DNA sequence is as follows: TGTGCCAGCAGCTTCAGTGCGGCTTACGAGCAGTACTTC. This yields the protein CASSFSAAYEQYF.